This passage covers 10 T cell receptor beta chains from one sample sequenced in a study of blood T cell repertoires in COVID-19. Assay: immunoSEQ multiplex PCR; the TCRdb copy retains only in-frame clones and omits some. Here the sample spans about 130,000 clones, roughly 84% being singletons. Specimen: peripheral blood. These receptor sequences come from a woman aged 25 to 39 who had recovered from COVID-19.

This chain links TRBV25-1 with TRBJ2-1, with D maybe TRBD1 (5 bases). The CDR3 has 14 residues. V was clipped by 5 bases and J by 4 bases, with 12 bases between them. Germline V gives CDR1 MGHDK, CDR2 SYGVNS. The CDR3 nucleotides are TGTGCCAGCAGTAGGGCAGGGCAATACAATGAGCAGTTCTTC. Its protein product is CASSRAGQYNEQFF.

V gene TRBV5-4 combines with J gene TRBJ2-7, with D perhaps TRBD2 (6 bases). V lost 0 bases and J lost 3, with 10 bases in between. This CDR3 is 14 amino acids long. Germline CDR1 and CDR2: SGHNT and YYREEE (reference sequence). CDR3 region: CASSLETSDYEQYF. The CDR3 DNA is TGTGCCAGCAGCTTGGAGACTAGTGACTACGAGCAGTACTTC.

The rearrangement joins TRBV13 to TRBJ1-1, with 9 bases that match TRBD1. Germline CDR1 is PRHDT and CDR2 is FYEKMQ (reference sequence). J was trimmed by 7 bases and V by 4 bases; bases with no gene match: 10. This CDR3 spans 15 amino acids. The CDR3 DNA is TGTGCCAGCAGCTCACGGGGACAGGGAGAGGGTGAAGCTTTCTTT. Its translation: CASSSRGQGEGEAFF.

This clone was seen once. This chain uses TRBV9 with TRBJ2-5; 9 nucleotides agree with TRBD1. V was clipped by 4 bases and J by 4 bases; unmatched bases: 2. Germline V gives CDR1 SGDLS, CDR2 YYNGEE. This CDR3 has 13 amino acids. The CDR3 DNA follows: TGTGCCAGCAGCCTGGACAGGGGAGAGACCCAGTACTTC. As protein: CASSLDRGETQYF.

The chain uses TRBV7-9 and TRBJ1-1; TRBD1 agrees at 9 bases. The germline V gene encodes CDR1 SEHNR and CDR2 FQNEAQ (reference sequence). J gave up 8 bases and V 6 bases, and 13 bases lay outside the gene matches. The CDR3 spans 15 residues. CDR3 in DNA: TGTGCCAGCAGGCAGGCACTGGACAGGGGAGAGGAAGCTTTCTTT. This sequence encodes CASRQALDRGEEAFF.

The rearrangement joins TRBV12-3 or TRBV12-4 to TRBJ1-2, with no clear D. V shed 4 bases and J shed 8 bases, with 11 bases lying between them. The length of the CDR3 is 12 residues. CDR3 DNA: TGTGCCAGCAGTTCGGGTACCTGGGGCTACACCTTC. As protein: CASSSGTWGYTF.

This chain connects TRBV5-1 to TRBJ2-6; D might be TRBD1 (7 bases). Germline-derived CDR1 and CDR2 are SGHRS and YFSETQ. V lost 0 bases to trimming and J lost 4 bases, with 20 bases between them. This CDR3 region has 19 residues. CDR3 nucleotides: TGCGCCAGCAGCTTGGTGGAGGGGGCGGGTCTTACCGGGGCCAACGTCCTGACTTTC. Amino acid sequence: CASSLVEGAGLTGANVLTF.

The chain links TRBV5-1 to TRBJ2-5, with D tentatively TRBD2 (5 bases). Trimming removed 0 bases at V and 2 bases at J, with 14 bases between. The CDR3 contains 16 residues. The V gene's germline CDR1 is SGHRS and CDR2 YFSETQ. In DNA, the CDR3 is TGCGCCAGCAGCTTGGGCGGACTCTCAGGACAAGAGACCCAGTACTTC. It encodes CASSLGGLSGQETQYF. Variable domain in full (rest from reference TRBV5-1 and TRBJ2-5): KAGVTQTPRYLIKTRGQQVTLSCSPISGHRSVSWYQQTPGQGLQFLFEYFSETQRNKGNFPGRFSGRQFSNSRSEMNVSTLELGDSALYLCASSLGGLSGQETQYFGPGTRLLVL.

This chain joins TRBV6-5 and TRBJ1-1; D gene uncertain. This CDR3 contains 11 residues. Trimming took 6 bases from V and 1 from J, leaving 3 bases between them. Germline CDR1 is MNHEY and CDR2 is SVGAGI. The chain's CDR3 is CASRRNTEAFF. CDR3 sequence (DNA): TGTGCCAGCAGGCGGAACACTGAAGCTTTCTTT.

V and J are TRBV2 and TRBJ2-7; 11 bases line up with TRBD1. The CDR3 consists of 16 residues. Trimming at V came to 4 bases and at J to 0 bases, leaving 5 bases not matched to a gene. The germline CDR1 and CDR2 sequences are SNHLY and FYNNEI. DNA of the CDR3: TGTGCCAGCAGTGTAGTCGGGACAGGGGGCTCCTACGAGCAGTACTTC. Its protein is CASSVVGTGGSYEQYF.